What follows describes a single T cell receptor beta chain. Its cognate antigen is unknown. Tregs were sorted as CD4+CD25+CD127-/low cells. Semi-nested PCR with Nested Universal Primer A followed constant-region reverse priming of full-length variable regions. TCRdb passed the 5' RACE reads through MiXCR, listing each CDR3 protein once. The data show tens of thousands of distinct CDR3 sequences, with 26% seen just once and under 2.5% held by the top ten. Whole-study results and caveats: Tumor memory CD4+ T cell TCR gene usage clustered with blood and lymph node memory CD4+ cells and lymph node naive CD4+ cells.

CDR1 is SGHTA, CDR2 FQGTGA, per germline. V was cut by 3 bases and J by 6 bases, with 11 bases left in between. The CDR3 spans 13 residues. This TCR came from a female donor with breast cancer. The sample consisted of tumor-infiltrating Tregs sorted from the breast tumor. V usage is TRBV7-3 and J usage is TRBJ1-1; D might be TRBD1 (5 bases). CDR3 sequence: CASSFSGDSEAFF. Written as DNA, the CDR3 is TGTGCCAGCAGCTTTTCGGGGGACTCTGAAGCTTTCTTT.